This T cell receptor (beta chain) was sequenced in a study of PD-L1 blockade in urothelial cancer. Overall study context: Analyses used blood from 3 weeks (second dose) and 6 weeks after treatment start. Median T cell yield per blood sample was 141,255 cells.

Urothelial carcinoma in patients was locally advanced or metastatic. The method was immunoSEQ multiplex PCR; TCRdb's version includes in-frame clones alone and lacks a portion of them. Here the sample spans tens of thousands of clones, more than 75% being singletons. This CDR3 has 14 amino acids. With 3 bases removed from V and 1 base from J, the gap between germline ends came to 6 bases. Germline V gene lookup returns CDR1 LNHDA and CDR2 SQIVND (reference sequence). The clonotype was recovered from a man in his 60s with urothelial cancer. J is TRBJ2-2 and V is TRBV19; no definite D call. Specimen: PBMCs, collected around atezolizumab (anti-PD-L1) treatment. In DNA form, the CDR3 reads TGTGCCAGTAGTATTAATCGGAACACCGGGGAGCTGTTTTTT. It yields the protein CASSINRNTGELFF.